This T cell receptor beta chain originates from a study of metastatic and nonmetastatic thyroid tumors. About the research overall: Repertoire data that came from the blood and tumor or nodule tissue of malignant and benign thyroid patients were compared.

This clone occurred many times. This CDR3 is missing its conserved last phenylalanine or tryptophan, likely due to a read error. TCRdb re-analyzed the PCR reads using MiXCR. The table lists 60,000 or so clones, 4% to 4.5% of them singletons. No treatment had been given to any patient before thyroid surgery. V dropped 7 bases and J dropped 1 base, with 11 bases sitting between them. The CDR3 totals 14 residues. Germline assignment: CDR1 MNHNS and CDR2 SASEGT. The chain combines TRBV6-1 with TRBJ1-5; possible D gene TRBD1, 6 bases. The source of this sequence is a female donor with papillary thyroid cancer or a benign thyroid nodule (not recorded which). Some clones in this sample may be carry-over from other donors' samples. Sequenced input: blood. CDR3 in amino acids: CASKQDSSNQPQHL. CDR3 bases: TGTGCCAGCAAACAGGACAGCAGCAATCAGCCCCAGCATCTT.